This T cell receptor (beta chain) was documented in a study of T cell repertoires in cytomegalovirus infection. The table lists this clonotype with many counts. Germline CDR1 and CDR2: SGHDT and YYEEEE. The CDR3 sequence is 13 residues long. Trimming stripped 1 base from V and 6 bases from J, with 8 bases between. TCRdb processed the reads anew with MiXCR; each CDR3 protein has one entry. This sample has about 240,000 distinct CDR3 sequences, with roughly 6.5% found just once. Input material: PBMCs. The chain links TRBV5-6 to TRBJ1-5; D is ambiguous. This sequence originates from a human donor in good health (CMV status not recorded). Some clones in this sample may be carry-over from other donors' samples. The CDR3 spells CASSLFFSQPQHF. In DNA, the CDR3 is TGTGCCAGCAGCTTGTTTTTCAGTCAGCCCCAGCATTTT.